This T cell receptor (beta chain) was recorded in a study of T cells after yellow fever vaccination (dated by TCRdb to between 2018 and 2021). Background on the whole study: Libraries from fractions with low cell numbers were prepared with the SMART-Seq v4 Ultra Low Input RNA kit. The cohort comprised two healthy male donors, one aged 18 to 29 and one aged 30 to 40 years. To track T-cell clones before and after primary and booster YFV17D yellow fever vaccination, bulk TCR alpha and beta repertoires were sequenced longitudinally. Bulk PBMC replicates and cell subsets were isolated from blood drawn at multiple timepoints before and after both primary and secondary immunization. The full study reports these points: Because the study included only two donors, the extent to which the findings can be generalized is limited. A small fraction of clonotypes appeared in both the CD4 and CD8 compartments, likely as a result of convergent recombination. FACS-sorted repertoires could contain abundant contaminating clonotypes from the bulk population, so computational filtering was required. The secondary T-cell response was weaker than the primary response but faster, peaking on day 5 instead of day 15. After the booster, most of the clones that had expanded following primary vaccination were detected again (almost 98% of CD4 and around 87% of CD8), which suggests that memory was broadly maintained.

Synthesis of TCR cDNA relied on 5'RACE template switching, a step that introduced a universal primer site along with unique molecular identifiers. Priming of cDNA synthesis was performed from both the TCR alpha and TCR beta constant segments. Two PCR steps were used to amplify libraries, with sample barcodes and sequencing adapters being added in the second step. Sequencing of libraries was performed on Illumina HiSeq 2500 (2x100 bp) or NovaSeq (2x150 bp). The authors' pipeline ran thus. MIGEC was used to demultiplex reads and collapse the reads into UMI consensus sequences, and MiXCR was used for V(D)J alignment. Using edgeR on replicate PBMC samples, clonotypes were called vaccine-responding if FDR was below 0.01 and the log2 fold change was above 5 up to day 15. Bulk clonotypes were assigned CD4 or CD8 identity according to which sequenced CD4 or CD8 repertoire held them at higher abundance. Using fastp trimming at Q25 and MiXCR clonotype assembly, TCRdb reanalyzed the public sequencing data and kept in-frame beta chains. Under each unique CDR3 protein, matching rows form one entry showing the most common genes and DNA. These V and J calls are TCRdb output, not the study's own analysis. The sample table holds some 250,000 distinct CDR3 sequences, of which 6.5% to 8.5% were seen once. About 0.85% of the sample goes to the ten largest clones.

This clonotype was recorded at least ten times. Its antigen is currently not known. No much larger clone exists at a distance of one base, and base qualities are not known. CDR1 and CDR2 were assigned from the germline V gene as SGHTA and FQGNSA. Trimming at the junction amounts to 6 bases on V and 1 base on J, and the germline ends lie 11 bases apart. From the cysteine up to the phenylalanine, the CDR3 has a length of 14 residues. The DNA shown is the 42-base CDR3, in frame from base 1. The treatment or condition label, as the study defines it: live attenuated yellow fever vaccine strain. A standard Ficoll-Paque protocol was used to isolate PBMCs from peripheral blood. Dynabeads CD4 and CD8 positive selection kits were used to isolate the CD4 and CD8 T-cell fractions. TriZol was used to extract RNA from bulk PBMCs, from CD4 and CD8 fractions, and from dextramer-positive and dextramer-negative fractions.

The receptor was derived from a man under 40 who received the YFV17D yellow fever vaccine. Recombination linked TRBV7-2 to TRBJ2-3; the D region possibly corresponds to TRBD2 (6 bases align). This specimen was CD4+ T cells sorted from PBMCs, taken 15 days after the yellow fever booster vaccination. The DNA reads TGTGCCAGCAGGAGGTCTAGCGGCACAGATACGCAGTATTTT. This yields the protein CASRRSSGTDTQYF.